This TCR beta chain is drawn from a study of response to subunit inactivated influenza vaccine. Study-wide results and caveats: That few new T cells are recruited by each seasonal influenza vaccination was the authors' suggestion.

One entry per CDR3 protein results from TCRdb running MiXCR on the RT-PCR reads. The table records about 700,000 distinct CDR3 sequences, 14% of them present only once. As concerns this clonotype: The antigen is unknown.

Sequencing was performed on PBMCs from blood, taken approximately 15 days before vaccination. The TCR was taken from a man aged 50-59 years who received an inactivated influenza vaccine.

The CDR3 DNA reads as TGCGCCAGCAGCTATTGGACAGGCCAAGATTACGAGCAGTACTTC. Encoded protein: CASSYWTGQDYEQYF. This chain connects TRBV5-1 to TRBJ2-7; 7 bases fit TRBD1. CDR1 and CDR2 from the germline V gene are SGHRS and YFSETQ. After removal of 3 bases from V and 4 bases from J, the junction contained 10 bases not matched to a gene. This CDR3 spans 15 amino acids.